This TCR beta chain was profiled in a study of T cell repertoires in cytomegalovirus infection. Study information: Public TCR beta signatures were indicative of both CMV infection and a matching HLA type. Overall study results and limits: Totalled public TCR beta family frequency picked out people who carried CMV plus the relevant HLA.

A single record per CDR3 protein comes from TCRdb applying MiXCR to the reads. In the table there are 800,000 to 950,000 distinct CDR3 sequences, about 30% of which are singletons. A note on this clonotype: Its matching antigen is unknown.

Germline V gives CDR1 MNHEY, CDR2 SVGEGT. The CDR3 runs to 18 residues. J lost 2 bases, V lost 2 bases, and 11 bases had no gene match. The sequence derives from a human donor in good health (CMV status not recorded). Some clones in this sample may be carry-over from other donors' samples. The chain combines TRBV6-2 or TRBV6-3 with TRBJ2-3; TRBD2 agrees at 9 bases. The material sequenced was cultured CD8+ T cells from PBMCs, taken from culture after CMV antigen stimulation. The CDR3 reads CASSYDRRGGSDTDTQYF. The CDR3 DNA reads TGTGCCAGCAGTTACGATCGGCGGGGGGGTTCAGACACAGATACGCAGTATTTT.